The 10 T cell receptor beta chains reported below all come from one sample, sequenced in a study of cytomegalovirus exposure and HLA in healthy donors. Researchers ran the PCR with 60 Vbeta and 13 Jbeta primers. Only in-frame clones appear in the TCRdb table, and some are missing; sequencing was by immunoSEQ multiplex PCR. The data contain about 130,000 clones, around two thirds of them singletons. The sample was PBMCs. These TCRs come from a woman aged 55-75 years in good health and CMV-seropositive.

The genes are TRBV7-9 and TRBJ2-1; a weak D match, TRBD1 (6 bases). This CDR3 has 16 amino acids. Germline assignment: CDR1 SEHNR and CDR2 FQNEAQ (reference sequence). V was clipped by 1 base and J by 2 bases, with 12 bases between them. CDR3 DNA sequence: TGTGCCAGCAGCTTAGGGGGGCAGCCCCCCTACAATGAGCAGTTCTTC. Translating it yields CASSLGGQPPYNEQFF.

This clone turned up a few times. This chain links TRBV28 with TRBJ2-5; a weak D match, TRBD2 (5 bases). In germline, CDR1 is MDHEN, CDR2 SYDVKM. The V end was cut by 5 bases, the J end by 3 bases, with 7 bases between. The CDR3 spans 12 residues. The CDR3, as DNA: TGTGCCAGCAGTCAGCGGAAAGAGACCCAGTACTTC. This translates into CASSQRKETQYF.

The gene calls are TRBV2 and TRBJ2-4; 12 bases align to TRBD2. Germline CDR1 SNHLY, CDR2 FYNNEI. The CDR3 consists of 15 residues. J gave up 8 bases and V 7 bases, and 9 bases lay outside the gene matches. Here the CDR3 DNA reads TGTGCCAGCACTAAAACGACTAGCGGGAGTTACATTCAGTACTTC. This translates into CASTKTTSGSYIQYF.

The CDR3 coding sequence is TGCGCCAGCGGGGGGAATGCCTACAATGAGCAGTTCTTC. Translation gives CASGGNAYNEQFF. The chain couples TRBV5-1 to TRBJ2-1, with a possible D match to TRBD2 (6 bases). The V end was cut by 7 bases, the J end by 2 bases, with 10 bases between. This CDR3 spans 13 amino acids. The germline V gene has CDR1 SGHRS and CDR2 YFSETQ.

The genes are TRBV6-1 and TRBJ2-2; 10 positions agree with TRBD1. The junction had 4 bases not matched to a gene; V was cut back by 5 bases and J by 4 bases. The CDR3 is 15 residues long. Per the germline V gene, CDR1 is MNHNS and CDR2 is SASEGT. The CDR3 sequence: CASSSRDRGTGELFF. DNA for the CDR3: TGTGCCAGCAGTAGCCGGGACAGGGGCACCGGGGAGCTGTTTTTT.

This clone was picked up a small number of times. V and J are TRBV7-3 and TRBJ2-3; 8 bases are shared with TRBD2. Germline values: CDR1 SGHTA, CDR2 FQGTGA. J was trimmed by 4 bases and V by 3 bases; bases with no gene match: 3. This CDR3 region has 14 residues. The CDR3 reads CASSLGLGADTQYF. The DNA of the CDR3 is TGTGCCAGCAGCTTGGGACTAGGAGCAGATACGCAGTATTTT.

The rearrangement joins TRBV6-1 to TRBJ2-1, with 9 bases matching TRBD1. From germline, CDR1 is MNHNS and CDR2 SASEGT. J was trimmed by 4 bases and V by 3 bases; bases with no gene match: 7. This CDR3 has 16 amino acids. CDR3 DNA sequence: TGTGCCAGCAGTGAGGACGGGACAGGGTCATACAATGAGCAGTTCTTC. Translation gives CASSEDGTGSYNEQFF.

V and J are TRBV28 and TRBJ2-1, with D possibly TRBD1 on 5 matching bases. Trimming took off 6 bases at V and 9 bases at J, with 18 bases between the two ends. The CDR3 runs to 14 residues. Germline loops: CDR1 MDHEN, CDR2 SYDVKM. The DNA of the CDR3 is TGTGCCAGCAGCGGAGAAAACGACAGAGGTGAGCAGTTCTTC. Residues: CASSGENDRGEQFF.

The chain couples TRBV27 to TRBJ2-7; maybe TRBD2 (5 bases). The V end was cut by 3 bases, the J end by 10 bases, with 22 bases between. The CDR3 loop spans 15 amino acids. Germline V gene sequence: CDR1 MNHEY, CDR2 SMNVEV (reference sequence). This CDR3 reads CASSFQTTTASVQYF. CDR3 DNA sequence: TGTGCCAGCAGTTTTCAGACTACTACGGCGAGCGTTCAGTACTTC.

This clone is a singleton in its sample. This chain connects TRBV15 to TRBJ1-2; D ambiguous. Between the trimmed V and J ends, which lost 3 bases and 6 bases, there was a span of 8 bases. Germline V gives CDR1 LNHNV, CDR2 YYDKDF (reference sequence). The CDR3 length is 12 residues. The chain's CDR3 is CATSRVRDGYTF. The CDR3 nucleotides read TGTGCCACCAGCAGGGTGCGGGATGGCTACACCTTC.